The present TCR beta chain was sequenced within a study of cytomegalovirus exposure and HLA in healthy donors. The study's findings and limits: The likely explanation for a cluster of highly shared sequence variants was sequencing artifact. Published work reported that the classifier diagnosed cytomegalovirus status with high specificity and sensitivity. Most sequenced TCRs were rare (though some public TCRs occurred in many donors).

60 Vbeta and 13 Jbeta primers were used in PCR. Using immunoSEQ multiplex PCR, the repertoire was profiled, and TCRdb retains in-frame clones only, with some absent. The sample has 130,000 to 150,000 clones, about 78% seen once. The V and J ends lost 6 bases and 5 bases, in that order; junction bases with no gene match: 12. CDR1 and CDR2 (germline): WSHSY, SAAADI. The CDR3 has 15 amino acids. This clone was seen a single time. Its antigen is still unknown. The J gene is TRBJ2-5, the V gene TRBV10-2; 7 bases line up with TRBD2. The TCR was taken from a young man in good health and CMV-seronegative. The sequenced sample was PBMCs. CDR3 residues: CASREGERGGETQYF. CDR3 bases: TGCGCCAGCAGAGAAGGCGAGAGGGGAGGGGAGACCCAGTACTTC.